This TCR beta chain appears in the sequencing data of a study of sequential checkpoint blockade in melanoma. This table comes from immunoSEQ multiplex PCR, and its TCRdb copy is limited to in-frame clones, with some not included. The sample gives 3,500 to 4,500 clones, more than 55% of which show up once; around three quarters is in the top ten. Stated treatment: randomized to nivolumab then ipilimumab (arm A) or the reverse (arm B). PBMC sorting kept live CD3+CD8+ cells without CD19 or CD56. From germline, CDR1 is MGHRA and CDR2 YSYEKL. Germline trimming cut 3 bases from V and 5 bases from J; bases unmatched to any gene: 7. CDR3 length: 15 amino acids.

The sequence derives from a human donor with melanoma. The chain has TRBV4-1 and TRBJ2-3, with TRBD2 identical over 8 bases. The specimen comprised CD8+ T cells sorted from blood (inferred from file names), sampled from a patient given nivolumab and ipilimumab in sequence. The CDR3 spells CASSQSGGAIDTQYF. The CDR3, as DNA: TGCGCCAGCAGCCAGAGCGGGGGAGCTATAGATACGCAGTATTTT.